The 17 T cell receptor beta chains given below trace back to one sample, sequenced in a study of beta chain features in type 1 diabetes. Sequenced material consisted of expressed TCRB transcripts (all of the isolated RNA was reverse transcribed). The repertoire was sequenced with immunoSEQ multiplex PCR; TCRdb's copy has only in-frame clones and lacks some. Among 900,000 or so clones listed, under 20% were seen once. Sequencing input: naive CD4+ T cells from blood. The receptors shown here come from a woman under 30 in good health.

The chain has TRBV28 and TRBJ2-7, with D possibly TRBD2 on 6 matching bases. CDR1 and CDR2 (germline): MDHEN, SYDVKM. The CDR3 is 14 residues long. The V gene lost 7 bases and the J gene lost 3 bases, with 16 bases spanning the gap. This CDR3 is CASTPGTYYYEQYF. DNA of the CDR3: TGTGCCAGCACTCCAGGGACTTACTACTACGAGCAGTACTTC.

The V gene is TRBV4-1, the J gene TRBJ2-1, with D perhaps being TRBD1 or TRBD2 (5 bases each). The germline gives CDR1 MGHRA, CDR2 YSYEKL. Trimming took 3 bases from V and 2 from J, leaving 8 bases between them. There are 14 residues in the CDR3. The CDR3 loop reads CASSQGDAYNEQFF. The DNA for the CDR3 is TGCGCCAGCAGCCAGGGGGACGCCTACAATGAGCAGTTCTTC.

This clone occurred a few times. J is TRBJ2-6 and V is TRBV7-3; the D gene is possibly TRBD2 (5 bases). Germline CDR1 reads SGHTA; CDR2 reads FQGTGA. The CDR3 length is 18 residues. The V end lost 0 bases, the J end lost 1 base, and 13 bases lay between the germline ends. CDR3 amino acids: CASSLTGSGSSGANVLTF. The CDR3, as DNA: TGTGCCAGCAGCTTAACGGGTTCGGGGTCGTCTGGGGCCAACGTCCTGACTTTC.

This clone turned up a few times. The chain employs TRBV19 and TRBJ1-4; maybe TRBD1 (5 bases). The CDR3 covers 15 residues. The V gene lost 5 bases and the J gene lost 2 bases, with 12 bases spanning the gap. Germline V gives CDR1 LNHDA, CDR2 SQIVND (reference sequence). The CDR3 sequence is CASSPWGGTNEKLFF. The CDR3 DNA is TGTGCCAGTAGTCCCTGGGGGGGGACTAATGAAAAACTGTTTTTT.

The CDR3 bases are TGTGCCAGCACGACAGGCGGGAGGGGCACCGGGGAGCTGTTTTTT. This gives the protein CASTTGGRGTGELFF. The chain recombines TRBV6-5 with TRBJ2-2, with TRBD2 matching 9 bases. CDR1 and CDR2 (germline): MNHEY, SVGAGI. This CDR3 region has 15 residues. Trimming removed 7 bases from V and 4 bases from J; junction bases left unmatched: 7.

The chain joins TRBV7-9 to TRBJ2-2; D ambiguous. The V and J ends lost 2 bases and 7 bases respectively, with 8 bases between them. The CDR3 is made up of 13 amino acids. In germline, CDR1 is SEHNR, CDR2 FQNEAQ (reference sequence). The CDR3 bases are TGTGCCAGCAGCTTACCCGCGATCGGGGAGCTGTTTTTT. Its translation: CASSLPAIGELFF. The full variable domain, completed using reference TRBV7-9 and TRBJ2-2, is DTGVSQNPRHKITKRGQNVTFRCDPISEHNRLYWYRQTLGQGPEFLTYFQNEAQLEKSRLLSDRFSAERPKGSFSTLEIQRTEQGDSAMYLCASSLPAIGELFFGEGSRLTVL.

The chain uses TRBV29-1 and TRBJ2-7, with D perhaps given as TRBD1 or TRBD2 (6 bases each). CDR1 is SQVTM and CDR2 is ANQGSEA in the germline V gene. Trimming took 6 bases from V and 6 from J, leaving 15 bases between them. This CDR3 spans 12 amino acids. The CDR3 DNA reads as TGCAGCGTGGGGGGCAGTTTGGGCGAGCAGTACTTC. Its translation: CSVGGSLGEQYF.

The table lists this clone with a few counts. J is TRBJ2-1 and V is TRBV10-3; possibly TRBD1 for D (5 bases). Germline lookup yields CDR1 ENHRY and CDR2 SYGVKD. The CDR3 spans 11 residues. V was shortened by 0 bases and J by 16 bases, with 10 bases between the two germline ends. This chain's CDR3 is CAISESWGIFF. The DNA for the CDR3 is TGTGCCATCAGTGAGTCTTGGGGCATCTTCTTC.

The V call is TRBV6-1, the J call TRBJ1-2; D remains unclear. This CDR3 region has 12 residues. CDR1 MNHNS and CDR2 SASEGT come from the germline V gene. Trimming took 6 bases from V and 3 from J, leaving 8 bases between them. The CDR3 DNA follows: TGTGCCAGCAGCGAGAGGGACTATGGCTACACCTTC. Translating it yields CASSERDYGYTF.

The chain links TRBV15 to TRBJ2-7; TRBD1 matches at 8 bases. The CDR3 has 16 residues. Per the germline V gene, CDR1 is LNHNV and CDR2 is YYDKDF (reference sequence). V lost 1 base to trimming and J lost 4 bases; unmatched junction nucleotides: 9. As DNA, the CDR3 is TGTGCCACCAGCAGAGTATCGACAGGGGCAGGGTACGAGCAGTACTTC. Residues: CATSRVSTGAGYEQYF.

This clone was recorded once. The chain couples TRBV6-5 to TRBJ2-1; 12 bases map to TRBD2. J lost 9 bases, V lost 1 base, and 4 bases had no gene match. Germline V gives CDR1 MNHEY, CDR2 SVGAGI. The CDR3 covers 15 residues. For the CDR3, the DNA is TGTGCCAGCAGTTACTGGGCTAGCGGGAGGGCTGAGCAGTTCTTC. It translates to CASSYWASGRAEQFF.

This clone turned up a few times. The chain joins TRBV15 to TRBJ1-5; D might be TRBD1 (5 bases). V lost 3 bases to trimming and J lost 6 bases, with 15 bases between them. Looked up from germline, CDR1 is LNHNV and CDR2 is YYDKDF (reference sequence). The CDR3 runs to 15 residues. CDR3 in amino acids: CATSRGLGEVQPQHF. CDR3 sequence (DNA): TGTGCCACCAGCAGGGGCCTAGGGGAGGTTCAGCCCCAGCATTTT. Filled out from reference TRBV15 and TRBJ1-5, the complete variable domain reads DAMVIQNPRYQVTQFGKPVTLSCSQTLNHNVMYWYQQKSSQAPKLLFHYYDKDFNNEADTPDNFQSRRPNTSFCFLDIRSPGLGDTAMYLCATSRGLGEVQPQHFGDGTRLSIL.

This clone turned up a few times. The CDR3 spells CASSRRTGLSSGNTIYF. CDR3 in DNA: TGTGCCAGTAGTAGACGGACCGGACTCAGCTCTGGAAACACCATATATTTT. This chain links TRBV19 with TRBJ1-3; D gene unclear. The V gene's germline CDR1 is LNHDA and CDR2 SQIVND (reference sequence). The V gene lost 4 bases and the J gene lost 0 bases, with 16 bases spanning the gap. The length of the CDR3 is 17 residues. The whole variable domain, remainder taken from reference TRBV19 and TRBJ1-3, is DGGITQSPKYLFRKEGQNVTLSCEQNLNHDAMYWYRQDPGQGLRLIYYSQIVNDFQKGDIAEGYSVSREKKESFPLTVTSAQKNPTAFYLCASSRRTGLSSGNTIYFGEGSWLTVV.

V usage is TRBV7-9 and J usage is TRBJ2-5; TRBD1 matches at 7 bases. Germline V gives CDR1 SEHNR, CDR2 FQNEAQ (reference sequence). The CDR3 is 15 amino acids. Trimming took 8 bases from V and 2 from J; bases not matched to a gene: 11. The CDR3 sequence: CASYLWAGGQETQYF. The CDR3 bases are TGTGCCAGCTACCTGTGGGCAGGGGGACAAGAGACCCAGTACTTC.

The V and J genes are TRBV25-1 and TRBJ2-5; unclear D gene. The DNA end is more similar to TRBJ2-7, so the J call may be wrong. This CDR3 has 14 amino acids. In germline, CDR1 is MGHDK, CDR2 SYGVNS. CDR3 bases: TGTGCCAGCAGTGATATTTCCAACTTCTACGAGCAGTACTTC. Translated, it gives CASSDISNFYEQYF.

This clone was seen only a few times. V usage is TRBV14 and J usage is TRBJ2-3; D remains ambiguous. The CDR3 spans 14 residues. Trimming took off 3 bases at V and 4 bases at J, with 11 bases between the two ends. Germline V lookup: CDR1 SGHDN, CDR2 FVKESK. As DNA, the CDR3 is TGTGCCAGCAGCCACGGCCTTGCTGCAGATACGCAGTATTTT. Its translation: CASSHGLAADTQYF.

This clone was counted only a few times. The chain links TRBV21-1 to TRBJ2-7; the D segment call TRBD2 is taken from the table without a DNA check. TRBV21-1 constitutes a pseudogene. CDR3 length equals 15 residues. CDR3 DNA sequence: TGTGCCAGCACCACCTGGCGGGAGGTTTCCTACGAGCAGTACTTC. Residues: CASTTWREVSYEQYF.